This entry features one T cell receptor beta chain sequence. The ends lost 5 bases at V and 7 bases at J; junction bases unmatched: 6. This CDR3 comprises 14 residues. Germline assignment: CDR1 SGHTA and CDR2 FQGTGA. This entry belongs to a study of blood T cell repertoires in COVID-19. Study at large: The samples span acute and convalescent COVID-19 from the United States, Italy and Spain. Sources were T cells, B-cell-depleted T cells, or PBMCs; the material itself was cDNA or gDNA.

In the source study's methods: Quantification of nucleated cells was approximated via reference gene primer amplification. TCRdb's table, derived via immunoSEQ multiplex PCR, lists solely in-frame clones and lacks some. For V, J and clone size, that table is used; D and trimming come from the DNA. The sample lists about 51,000 clones, about 88% occurring once. The source of this sequence is a man in his 60s with acute or convalescent COVID-19. The source material was peripheral blood. The rearrangement uses TRBV7-3 and TRBJ2-1; 9 positions agree with TRBD2. CDR3 coding DNA: TGTGCCAGCAGCGAAAGCGGGGGGTTAAATGAGCAGTTCTTC. Protein product: CASSESGGLNEQFF.